The 11 T cell receptor beta chains given below trace back to one sample, sequenced in a study of T cells in Graves' hyperthyroidism and ophthalmopathy. It was RNA transcripts that yielded the amplified TCR beta CDR3 regions. Using the HTBI primer set, a first-round RT-PCR was run on the TCR CDR3. TCRdb recomputed calls from the multiplex PCR reads with MiXCR, one row per CDR3 protein. This table holds roughly 280,000 distinct CDR3 sequences, 15% to 20% found once. The sequencing input was blood. The receptor set was obtained from a woman aged 60-75 years with Graves' ophthalmopathy.

This clonotype was detected ten times or more. This chain links TRBV6-2 or TRBV6-3 with TRBJ2-5; a possible D gene is TRBD2 (5 bases). This CDR3 spans 14 amino acids. CDR1 is MNHEY, CDR2 SVGEGT, per germline. The V end was cut by 7 bases, the J end by 1 base, with 13 bases between. This chain's CDR3 is CASIGLSIQETQYF. The CDR3 coding sequence is TGTGCCAGCATCGGACTGTCGATCCAAGAGACCCAGTACTTC.

The chain has TRBV7-9 and TRBJ2-5; 8 nucleotides align to TRBD1. Germline CDR1 SEHNR, CDR2 FQNEAQ (reference sequence). The CDR3 runs 16 residues. V lost 5 bases and J lost 7; bases outside the gene matches: 15. The CDR3 DNA reads TGTGCCAGCAGCCCAGCGACCGGGACAGGTGAAGTGACCCAGTACTTC. Its protein product is CASSPATGTGEVTQYF.

Ten or more counts support this clonotype. The chain carries TRBV5-1 and TRBJ2-3; 11 bases agree with TRBD2. CDR1 and CDR2 (germline): SGHRS, YFSETQ. This CDR3 region has 17 residues. Unmatched junction bases numbered 11, after V lost 4 bases and J lost 4 bases. The CDR3 spells CASSLTGTSGHADTQYF. In DNA, the CDR3 is TGCGCCAGCAGCCTCACCGGGACTAGCGGTCACGCAGATACGCAGTATTTT.

This clonotype was detected ten times or more. This chain joins TRBV20-1 and TRBJ2-1; TRBD2 agrees at 7 bases. The CDR3 consists of 14 residues. CDR1 is DFQATT and CDR2 is SNEGSKA in the germline V gene (reference sequence). Trimming at V came to 6 bases and at J to 0 bases, leaving 5 bases not matched to a gene. The CDR3 region is CSALTSRSYNEQFF. The CDR3 coding sequence is TGCAGTGCCCTGACTAGCCGCTCCTACAATGAGCAGTTCTTC.

This clonotype appeared many times. V and J are TRBV19 and TRBJ2-5, with TRBD2 matching over 12 bases. V shed 0 bases and J 4 bases; nucleotides not matched to a gene: 15. Germline CDR1 reads LNHDA; CDR2 reads SQIVND (reference sequence). This CDR3 is built from 20 residues. CDR3: CASSIEAPRATSGRRETQYF. Written as DNA, the CDR3 is TGTGCCAGTAGTATAGAGGCCCCCAGGGCTACTAGCGGGAGGAGAGAGACCCAGTACTTC.

Ten or more counts support this clonotype. The chain employs TRBV7-6 and TRBJ2-7; weak D call: TRBD1 (6 bases). V lost 1 base, J lost 2 bases, and 9 bases lay in between. This CDR3 is built from 14 residues. CDR1 SGHVS and CDR2 FNYEAQ come from the germline V gene. In nucleotides, the CDR3 is TGTGCCAGCAGCTTAGGGACAGAGACCTACGAGCAGTACTTC. Its translation is CASSLGTETYEQYF. The whole variable domain, filled in from reference TRBV7-6 and TRBJ2-7, reads GAGVSQSPRYKVTKRGQDVALRCDPISGHVSLYWYRQALGQGPEFLTYFNYEAQQDKSGLPNDRFSAERPEGSISTLTIQRTEQRDSAMYRCASSLGTETYEQYFGPGTRLTVT.

This clonotype was detected only a few times. The rearrangement links TRBV20-1 to TRBJ1-6, with TRBD1 as a possible D gene (5 bases). Looked up from germline, CDR1 is DFQATT and CDR2 is SNEGSKA (reference sequence). Trimming took 1 base from V and 6 from J, leaving 22 bases between them. The CDR3 runs to 18 residues. This CDR3 reads CSARGYSRDMDGNSPLHF. CDR3 bases: TGCAGTGCTAGAGGATACAGCAGGGATATGGATGGTAATTCACCCCTCCACTTT.

The chain couples TRBV19 to TRBJ2-1; 8 nucleotides match TRBD2. The ends lost 9 bases at V and 7 bases at J; junction bases unmatched: 11. CDR1 and CDR2 (germline): LNHDA, SQIVND (reference sequence). CDR3 length: 14 residues. The CDR3, as DNA: TGTGCCAGCGGGGGGGCGGGAGCGGGAAATGAGCAGTTCTTC. This translates into CASGGAGAGNEQFF.

Many counts were recorded for this clonotype. V and J are TRBV3-1 and TRBJ1-1; 8 bases line up with TRBD1. CDR3 length: 14 amino acids. The germline V gene has CDR1 LGHDT and CDR2 YNNKEL (reference sequence). V was clipped by 4 bases and J by 5 bases; unmatched bases: 6. In DNA form, the CDR3 reads TGTGCCAGCAGCCTCCCACAGGGGGGGACTGAAGCTTTCTTT. It is translated as CASSLPQGGTEAFF.

This clonotype was recorded at least ten times. The genes are TRBV3-1 and TRBJ2-7, with no clear D. V lost 1 base and J lost 3, with 22 bases in between. This CDR3 has 18 residues. The germline V gene encodes CDR1 LGHDT and CDR2 YNNKEL (reference sequence). Here the CDR3 reads CASSQVRMSRQKSYEQYF. CDR3 in DNA: TGTGCCAGCAGCCAAGTCAGAATGTCAAGGCAGAAGAGCTACGAGCAGTACTTC.

This clonotype came up a few times. This may stem from a read error, because a much larger clone lies one nucleotide away. V gene TRBV11-2 combines with J gene TRBJ1-2; D remains unclear. In germline, CDR1 is SGHAT, CDR2 FQNNGV. The CDR3 loop spans 13 amino acids. The CDR3 nucleotides are TGTGCCAGCAGCGCAACACCAAACTGTGGCTACACCTTC. Its translation: CASSATPNCGYTF.